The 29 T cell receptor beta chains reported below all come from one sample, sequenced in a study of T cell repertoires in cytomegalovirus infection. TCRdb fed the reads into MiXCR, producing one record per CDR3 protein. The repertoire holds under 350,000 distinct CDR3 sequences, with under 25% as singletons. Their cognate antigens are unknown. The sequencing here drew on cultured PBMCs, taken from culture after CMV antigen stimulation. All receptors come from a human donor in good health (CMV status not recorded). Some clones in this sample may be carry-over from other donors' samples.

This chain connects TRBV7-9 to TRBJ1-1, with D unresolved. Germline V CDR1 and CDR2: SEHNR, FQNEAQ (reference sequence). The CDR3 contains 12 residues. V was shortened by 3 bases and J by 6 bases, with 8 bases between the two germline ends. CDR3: CASSFGRSEAFF. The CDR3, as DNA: TGTGCCAGCAGCTTCGGACGGTCTGAAGCTTTCTTT.

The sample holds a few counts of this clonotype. The CDR3 DNA is TGTGCCACGACTAGCGGGAGTGGGGTTAATGAGCAGTTCTTC. This sequence encodes CATTSGSGVNEQFF. The chain employs TRBV10-3 and TRBJ2-1, with 12 bases aligning to TRBD2. J lost 7 bases, V lost 10 bases, and 8 bases had no gene match. The CDR3 length is 14 residues. Germline lookup yields CDR1 ENHRY and CDR2 SYGVKD.

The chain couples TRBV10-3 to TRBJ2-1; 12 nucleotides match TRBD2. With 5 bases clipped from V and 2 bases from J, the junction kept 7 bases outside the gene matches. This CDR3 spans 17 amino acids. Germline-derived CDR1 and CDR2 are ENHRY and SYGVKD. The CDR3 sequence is CAISPGASGGAYNEQFF. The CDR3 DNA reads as TGTGCCATCAGTCCCGGCGCTAGCGGGGGGGCCTACAATGAGCAGTTCTTC.

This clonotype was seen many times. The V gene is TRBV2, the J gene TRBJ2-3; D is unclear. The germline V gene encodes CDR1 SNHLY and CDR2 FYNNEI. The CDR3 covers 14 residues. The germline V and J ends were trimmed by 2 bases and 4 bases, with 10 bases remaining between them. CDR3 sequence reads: CASSEWNLPDTQYF. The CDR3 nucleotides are TGTGCCAGCAGTGAATGGAATTTGCCAGATACGCAGTATTTT.

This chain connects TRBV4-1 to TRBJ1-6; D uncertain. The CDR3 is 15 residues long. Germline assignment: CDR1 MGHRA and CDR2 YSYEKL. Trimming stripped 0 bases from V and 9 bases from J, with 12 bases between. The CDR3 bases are TGCGCCAGCAGCCAAGATAATCGCGGGAGTTCACCCCTCCACTTT. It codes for CASSQDNRGSSPLHF.

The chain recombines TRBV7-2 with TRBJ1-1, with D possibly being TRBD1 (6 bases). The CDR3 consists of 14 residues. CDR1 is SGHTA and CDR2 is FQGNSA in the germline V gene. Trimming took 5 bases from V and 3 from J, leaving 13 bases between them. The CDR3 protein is CASSQSAGDTEAFF. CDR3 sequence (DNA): TGTGCCAGCAGCCAATCCGCAGGGGACACTGAAGCTTTCTTT.

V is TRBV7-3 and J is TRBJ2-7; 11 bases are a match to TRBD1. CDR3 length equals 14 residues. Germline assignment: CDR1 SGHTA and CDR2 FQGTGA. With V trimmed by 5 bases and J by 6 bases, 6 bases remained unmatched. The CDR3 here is CASSQDRGRSEQYF. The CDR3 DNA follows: TGTGCCAGCAGCCAGGACAGGGGGCGCTCCGAGCAGTACTTC.

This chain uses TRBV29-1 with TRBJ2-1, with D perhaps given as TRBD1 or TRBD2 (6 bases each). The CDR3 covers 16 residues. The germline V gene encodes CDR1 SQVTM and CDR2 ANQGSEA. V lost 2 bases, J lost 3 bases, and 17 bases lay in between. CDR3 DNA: TGCAGCGTTGAACGGCAAGGGGGGATAAGCTACAATGAGCAGTTCTTC. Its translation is CSVERQGGISYNEQFF.

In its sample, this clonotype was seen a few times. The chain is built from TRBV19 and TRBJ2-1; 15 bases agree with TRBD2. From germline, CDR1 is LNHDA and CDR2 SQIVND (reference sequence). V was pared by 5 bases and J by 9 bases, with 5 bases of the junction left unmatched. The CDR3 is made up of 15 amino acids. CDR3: CASSLGLAGGSEQFF. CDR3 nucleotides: TGTGCCAGTAGTTTGGGACTAGCGGGAGGTAGTGAGCAGTTCTTC.

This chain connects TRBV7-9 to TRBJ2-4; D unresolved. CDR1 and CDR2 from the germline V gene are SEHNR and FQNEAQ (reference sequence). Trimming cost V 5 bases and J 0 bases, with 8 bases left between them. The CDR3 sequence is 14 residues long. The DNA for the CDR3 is TGTGCCAGCAGCCCCCCCCTAGCCAAAAACATTCAGTACTTC. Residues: CASSPPLAKNIQYF.

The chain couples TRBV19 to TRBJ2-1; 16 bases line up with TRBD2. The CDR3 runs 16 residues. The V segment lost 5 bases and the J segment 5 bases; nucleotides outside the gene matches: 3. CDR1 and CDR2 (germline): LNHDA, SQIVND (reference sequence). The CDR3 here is CASSGTSGRVDNEQFF. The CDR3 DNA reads TGTGCCAGTAGTGGGACTAGCGGGAGGGTCGACAATGAGCAGTTCTTC.

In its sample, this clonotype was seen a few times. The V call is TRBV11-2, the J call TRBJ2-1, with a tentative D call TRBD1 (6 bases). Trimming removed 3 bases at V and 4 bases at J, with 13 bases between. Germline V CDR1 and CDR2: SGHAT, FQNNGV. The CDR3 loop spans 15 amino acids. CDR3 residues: CASSFRDRTYNEQFF. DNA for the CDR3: TGTGCCAGCAGCTTCCGAGACAGGACATACAATGAGCAGTTCTTC.

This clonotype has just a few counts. CDR3 coding DNA: TGTGCCAGCAGCCTCGGGACTAGCGGGATCGAGCAGTACTTC. This sequence encodes CASSLGTSGIEQYF. This chain links TRBV28 with TRBJ2-7, with TRBD2 matching 13 bases. The CDR3 runs 14 residues. Germline lookup yields CDR1 MDHEN and CDR2 SYDVKM. J gave up 6 bases and V 6 bases, and 5 bases lay outside the gene matches.

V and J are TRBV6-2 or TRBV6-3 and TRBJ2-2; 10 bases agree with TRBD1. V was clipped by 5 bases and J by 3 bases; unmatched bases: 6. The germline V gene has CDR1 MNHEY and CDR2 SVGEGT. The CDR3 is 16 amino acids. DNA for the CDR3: TGTGCCAGCAGTAGCTCGGACAGGGGGTACACCGGGGAGCTGTTTTTT. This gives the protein CASSSSDRGYTGELFF.

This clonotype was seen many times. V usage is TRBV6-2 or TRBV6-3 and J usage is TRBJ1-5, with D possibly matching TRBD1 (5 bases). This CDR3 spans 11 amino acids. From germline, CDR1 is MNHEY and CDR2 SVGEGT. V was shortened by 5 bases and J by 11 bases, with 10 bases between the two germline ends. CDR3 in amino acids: CASSHGGAQHF. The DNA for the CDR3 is TGTGCCAGCAGTCACGGGGGAGCCCAGCATTTT.

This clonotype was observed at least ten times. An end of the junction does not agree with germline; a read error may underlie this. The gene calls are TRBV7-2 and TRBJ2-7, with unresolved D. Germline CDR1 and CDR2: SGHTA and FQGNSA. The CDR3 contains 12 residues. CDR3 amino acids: CASSLAQTGHRF. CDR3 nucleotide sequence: TGTGCCAGCAGCTTAGCCCAAACCGGGCACCGCTTC.

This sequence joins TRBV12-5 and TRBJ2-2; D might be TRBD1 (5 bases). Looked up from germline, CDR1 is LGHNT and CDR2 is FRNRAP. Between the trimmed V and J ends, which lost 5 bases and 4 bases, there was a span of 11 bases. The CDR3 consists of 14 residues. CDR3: CASGTDTGTGELFF. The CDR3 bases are TGTGCTAGTGGTACGGACACGGGCACCGGGGAGCTGTTTTTT.

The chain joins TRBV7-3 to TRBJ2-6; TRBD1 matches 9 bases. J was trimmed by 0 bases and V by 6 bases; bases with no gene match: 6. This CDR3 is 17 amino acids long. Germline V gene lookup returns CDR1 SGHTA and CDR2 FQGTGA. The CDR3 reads CASRMDRGSSGANVLTF. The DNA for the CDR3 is TGTGCCAGCAGGATGGACAGGGGATCCTCTGGGGCCAACGTCCTGACTTTC.

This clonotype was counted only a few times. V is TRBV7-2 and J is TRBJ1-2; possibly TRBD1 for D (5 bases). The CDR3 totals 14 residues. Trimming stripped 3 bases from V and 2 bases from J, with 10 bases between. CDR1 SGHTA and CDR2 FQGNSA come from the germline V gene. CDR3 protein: CASSFLGTNYGYTF. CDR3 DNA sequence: TGTGCCAGCAGCTTTCTGGGGACCAACTATGGCTACACCTTC.

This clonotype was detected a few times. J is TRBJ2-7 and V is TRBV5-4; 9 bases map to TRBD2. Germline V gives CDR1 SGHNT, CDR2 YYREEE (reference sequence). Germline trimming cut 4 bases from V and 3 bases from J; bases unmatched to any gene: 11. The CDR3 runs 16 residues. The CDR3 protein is CASSPGGGRAGYEQYF. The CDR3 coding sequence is TGTGCCAGCAGCCCTGGTGGCGGGAGGGCCGGCTACGAGCAGTACTTC.

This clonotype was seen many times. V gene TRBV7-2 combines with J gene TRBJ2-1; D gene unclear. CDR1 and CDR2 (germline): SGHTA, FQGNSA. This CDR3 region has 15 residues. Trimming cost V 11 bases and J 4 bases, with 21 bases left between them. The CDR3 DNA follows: TGTGCCGGGGAAGTCGGCGGAGCCCTTTACAATGAGCAGTTCTTC. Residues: CAGEVGGALYNEQFF.

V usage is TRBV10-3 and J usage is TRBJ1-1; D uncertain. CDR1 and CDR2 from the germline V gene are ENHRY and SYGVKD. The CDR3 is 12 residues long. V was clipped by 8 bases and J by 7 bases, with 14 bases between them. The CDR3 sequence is CAISDTLGEAFF. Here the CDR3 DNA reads TGTGCCATCTCCGATACTCTCGGTGAAGCTTTCTTT.

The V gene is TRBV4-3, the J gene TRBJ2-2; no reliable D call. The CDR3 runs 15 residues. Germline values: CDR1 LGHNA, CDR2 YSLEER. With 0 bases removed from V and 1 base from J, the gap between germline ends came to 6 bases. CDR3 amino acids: CASSQDSVNTGELFF. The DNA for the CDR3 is TGCGCCAGCAGCCAAGATTCTGTGAACACCGGGGAGCTGTTTTTT.

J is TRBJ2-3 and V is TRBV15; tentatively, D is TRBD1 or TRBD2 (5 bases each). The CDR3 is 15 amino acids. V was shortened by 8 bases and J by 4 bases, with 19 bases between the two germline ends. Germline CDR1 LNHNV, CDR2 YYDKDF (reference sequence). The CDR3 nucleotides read TGTGCCACCCGTCCGGGACCCCGAGTCGCAGATACGCAGTATTTT. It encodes CATRPGPRVADTQYF.

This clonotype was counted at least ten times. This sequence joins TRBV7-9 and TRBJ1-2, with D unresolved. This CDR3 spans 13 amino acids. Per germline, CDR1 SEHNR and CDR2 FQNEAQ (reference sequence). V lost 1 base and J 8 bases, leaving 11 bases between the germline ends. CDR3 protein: CASSLGAVPGYTF. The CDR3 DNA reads TGTGCCAGCAGCTTAGGTGCGGTACCCGGCTACACCTTC.

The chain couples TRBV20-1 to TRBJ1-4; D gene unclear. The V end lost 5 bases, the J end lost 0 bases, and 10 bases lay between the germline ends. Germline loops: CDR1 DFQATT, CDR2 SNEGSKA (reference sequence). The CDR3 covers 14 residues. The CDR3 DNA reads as TGCAGTGCTGAAGACCGAGCAACTAATGAAAAACTGTTTTTT. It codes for CSAEDRATNEKLFF.

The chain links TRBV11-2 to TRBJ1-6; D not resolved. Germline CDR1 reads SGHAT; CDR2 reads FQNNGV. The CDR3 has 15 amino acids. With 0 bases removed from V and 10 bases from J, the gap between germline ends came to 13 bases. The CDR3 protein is CASSLEMVAGSPLHF. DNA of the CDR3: TGTGCCAGCAGCTTAGAAATGGTCGCCGGGTCACCCCTCCACTTT.

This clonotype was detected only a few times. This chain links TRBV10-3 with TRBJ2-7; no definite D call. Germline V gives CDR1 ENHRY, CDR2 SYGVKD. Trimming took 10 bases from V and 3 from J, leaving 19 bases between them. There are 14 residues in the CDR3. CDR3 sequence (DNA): TGTGCCACGCACGCCGGATCCCCGAACTACGAGCAGTACTTC. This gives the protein CATHAGSPNYEQYF.

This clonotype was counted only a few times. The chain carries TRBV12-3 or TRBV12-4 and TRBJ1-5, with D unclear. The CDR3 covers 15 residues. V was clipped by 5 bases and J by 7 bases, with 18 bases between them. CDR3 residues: CASSPSIGMRQPQHF. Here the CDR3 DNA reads TGTGCCAGCAGTCCCTCGATTGGGATGAGGCAGCCCCAGCATTTT.